The next 2 T cell receptor beta chains were all read from a single sample in a study of T cell repertoires in cytomegalovirus infection. TCRdb itself ran the reads through MiXCR, one entry per CDR3 protein. In the table there are about 470,000 distinct CDR3 sequences, about 44% of which are singletons. These TCRs' antigens remain unknown. Sequences were derived from cultured PBMCs, sampled from culture after CMV antigen stimulation. The source is a human donor in good health (CMV status not recorded). Some clones in this sample may be carry-over from other donors' samples.

This clonotype was counted between two and nine times. V usage is TRBV7-2 and J usage is TRBJ2-3; D call uncertain. Germline values: CDR1 SGHTA, CDR2 FQGNSA. The CDR3 length is 16 residues. Trimming cost V 4 bases and J 3 bases, with 17 bases left between them. The CDR3 is CASSSFTALPTDTQYF. The CDR3 DNA reads as TGTGCCAGCAGCTCCTTTACGGCCCTACCTACAGATACGCAGTATTTT.

This clonotype was seen many times. The chain has TRBV7-8 and TRBJ2-1, with 11 bases fitting TRBD2. CDR3 length: 20 amino acids. The V gene's germline CDR1 is SGHVS and CDR2 FQNEAQ. Trimming cost V 7 bases and J 0 bases; bases outside gene matches: 17. The CDR3 here is CASNPRHWLAGGLSYNEQFF. The CDR3 coding sequence is TGTGCCAGCAACCCCCGACACTGGCTAGCGGGAGGTCTCTCCTACAATGAGCAGTTCTTC.